The entry below gives a single TCR beta chain sequence along with its context. Its antigen is as yet unknown. Method: immunoSEQ multiplex PCR; TCRdb's copy keeps in-frame clones and lacks some. The sample includes 85,000 to 110,000 clones, roughly 91% of them seen just once. Trimming at V came to 2 bases and at J to 1 base, leaving 3 bases not matched to a gene. The CDR3 length is 15 residues. Germline V gives CDR1 MDHEN, CDR2 SYDVKM. These data are taken from a study of T cell responses to AZD1222 COVID-19 vaccine. Notes on the study in general: With dominance at 160-218 and 743-854, vaccine-associated CD4 TCRs spanned spike. Two doses of AZD1222 preceded a rise in Spike-specific TCR breadth and depth.

The chain joins TRBV28 to TRBJ2-3; 7 bases agree with TRBD1. This sample comprised peripheral blood, obtained on day 0 of AZD1222 vaccination. The origin of this receptor is an adult in good health. For the CDR3, the DNA is TGTGCCAGCAGTTTAAGGGGGCCGGGCACAGATACGCAGTATTTT. Protein sequence: CASSLRGPGTDTQYF.